The 3 T cell receptor beta chains presented below share a single source sample, sequenced in a study of cytomegalovirus exposure and HLA in healthy donors. PCR primers comprised 60 Vbeta and 13 Jbeta primers. Produced via immunoSEQ multiplex PCR; TCRdb's table is partial and in-frame only. The sample carries around 30,000 clones, around nine tenths recorded once. The sample taken for sequencing was PBMCs. Receptor source: a boy between 10 and 17 years old in good health and CMV-seronegative.

The V call is TRBV5-1, the J call TRBJ2-1; 10 nucleotides agree with TRBD2. From germline, CDR1 is SGHRS and CDR2 YFSETQ. The CDR3 is made up of 15 amino acids. The J segment lost 3 bases and the V segment lost 4 bases, leaving 4 bases of the junction unmatched. The CDR3 region is CASSLAGVFYNEQFF. The CDR3 DNA sequence: TGCGCCAGCAGCCTAGCGGGGGTTTTCTACAATGAGCAGTTCTTC.

The gene calls are TRBV4-2 and TRBJ2-3; 7 nucleotides line up with TRBD2. Germline trimming cut 4 bases from V and 3 bases from J; bases unmatched to any gene: 19. Per germline, CDR1 LGHNA and CDR2 YNFKEQ. The CDR3 spans 19 residues. The CDR3 nucleotides read TGTGCCAGCAGCCGAGTTACTGGGGCGGGGGTTGGGGAAACAGATACGCAGTATTTT. Its translation is CASSRVTGAGVGETDTQYF.

This chain links TRBV5-4 with TRBJ2-7, with 7 bases matching TRBD1. Germline V gives CDR1 SGHNT, CDR2 YYREEE (reference sequence). The junction had 5 bases not matched to a gene; V was cut back by 0 bases and J by 2 bases. This CDR3 has 15 residues. CDR3 DNA sequence: TGTGCCAGCAGCTTGGACCCGGGACAGACCTACGAGCAGTACTTC. It codes for CASSLDPGQTYEQYF.